This passage covers 8 T cell receptor beta chains from one sample sequenced in a study of T cells in Graves' hyperthyroidism and ophthalmopathy. Amplification of TCR beta CDR3 regions was performed using RNA transcripts as template. First-round RT-PCR with HTBI primers amplified the TCR CDR3 region. TCRdb re-derived calls from the multiplex PCR reads in MiXCR, one entry per CDR3 protein. The sample gives about half a million distinct CDR3 sequences, approximately 25% of which show up once; about 11% is in the top ten. The specimen sequenced was blood. These receptors originate from a woman aged 30 to 39 with Graves' ophthalmopathy.

The J gene is TRBJ1-1, the V gene TRBV11-2, with D uncertain. The germline V gene encodes CDR1 SGHAT and CDR2 FQNNGV. The CDR3 is made up of 17 amino acids. Between the trimmed V and J ends, which lost 5 bases and 3 bases, there was a span of 22 bases. CDR3 sequence: CASSPYVFAGRDTEAFF. DNA for the CDR3: TGTGCCAGCAGCCCCTACGTTTTCGCGGGGAGGGACACTGAAGCTTTCTTT.

This clonotype was detected ten times or more. The CDR3 region has the DNA TGTGCCAGCAGTCCAACGACAGGGCCTTATGGCTACACCTTC. This gives the protein CASSPTTGPYGYTF. The chain uses TRBV6-1 and TRBJ1-2; 7 bases line up with TRBD1. With 5 bases clipped from V and 5 bases from J, the junction kept 8 bases outside the gene matches. The CDR3 has 14 amino acids. Germline-derived CDR1 and CDR2 are MNHNS and SASEGT.

This clonotype was seen at least ten times. This rearrangement joins TRBV28 to TRBJ2-4; tentative D call: TRBD1 (5 bases). Looked up from germline, CDR1 is MDHEN and CDR2 is SYDVKM. Trimming cost V 5 bases and J 7 bases, with 15 bases left between them. The CDR3 has 14 residues. The DNA of the CDR3 is TGTGCCAGCAGTGTACAACAGGCAAGCAACATTCAGTACTTC. This codes for CASSVQQASNIQYF. Full variable domain (outside the CDR3, taken from reference TRBV28 and TRBJ2-4): DVKVTQSSRYLVKRTGEKVFLECVQDMDHENMFWYRQDPGLGLRLIYFSYDVKMKEKGDIPEGYSVSREKKERFSLILESASTNQTSMYLCASSVQQASNIQYFGAGTRLSVL.

This clonotype was seen ten or more times. The chain is built from TRBV6-1 and TRBJ2-7, with 11 positions matching TRBD2. CDR1 and CDR2 (germline): MNHNS, SASEGT. This CDR3 spans 15 amino acids. V trimming: 6 bases; J trimming: 3 bases; junction bases outside the gene matches: 7. The CDR3 nucleotides are TGTGCCAGCAGGAGACTAGCGGGAACTTTCTACGAGCAGTACTTC. Amino acids: CASRRLAGTFYEQYF.

This clonotype was seen ten or more times. The rearrangement uses TRBV12-3 or TRBV12-4 and TRBJ1-2; TRBD1 matches at 8 bases. J was trimmed by 7 bases and V by 5 bases; bases with no gene match: 15. This CDR3 spans 16 amino acids. This CDR3 is CASSPDRGVVPFGYTF. In DNA form, the CDR3 reads TGTGCCAGCAGTCCCGACAGGGGTGTTGTCCCTTTTGGCTACACCTTC.

This clonotype was counted at least ten times. A read error may explain this, as a much larger clone is one base away. V usage is TRBV6-1 and J usage is TRBJ2-4; 9 bases are shared with TRBD1. The CDR3 contains 13 residues. In germline, CDR1 is MNHNS, CDR2 SASEGT. The CDR3 coding sequence is TGTGCCACCTCCGGGACAGGGCCGGGCATTAAGTACTTC. This encodes CATSGTGPGIKYF.

This clonotype was seen ten or more times. This chain links TRBV7-2 with TRBJ2-7; possible D gene TRBD2, 5 bases. The CDR3 length is 15 residues. The V end lost 2 bases, the J end lost 2 bases, and 13 bases lay between the germline ends. CDR1 SGHTA and CDR2 FQGNSA come from the germline V gene. The CDR3 DNA is TGTGCCAGCAGCTTAAGCGGTGACACTACCTACGAGCAGTACTTC. Its translation is CASSLSGDTTYEQYF.

This clonotype was detected ten times or more. The genes are TRBV15 and TRBJ2-2; D ambiguous. V dropped 8 bases and J dropped 2 bases, with 9 bases sitting between them. Germline V gene lookup returns CDR1 LNHNV and CDR2 YYDKDF (reference sequence). There are 13 residues in the CDR3. CDR3 nucleotide sequence: TGTGCCACCCACAATTTAAACACCGGGGAGCTGTTTTTT. Its translation is CATHNLNTGELFF.